These T cell receptor beta chains were read from a single sample in a study of neurological immune-mediated disorders. One entry per CDR3 protein, called by TCRdb with MiXCR from the 5' RACE reads. The sample carries 40,000 to 50,000 distinct CDR3 sequences, about 9.3% recorded once. The source material was PBMCs. These receptors all come from a woman aged 40-49 years with HTLV-1-associated myelopathy (HAM/TSP). CDR3s include the opening cysteine and the closing phenylalanine or tryptophan. Fields, in order: clone size, J gene, D gene, V gene, CDR3 length, CDR3 DNA, CDR3 protein. The D gene is left open where the match is weak. Expanded clones get a size class; other rows say once, few or many, or leave the size out.

many	TRBJ2-1	TRBD1	TRBV4-3	17	TGCGCCAGCAGCCAAGATAATGGGGGACAGAGGCCCTTTCAGCAGTTCTTC	CASSQDNGGQRPFQQFF
many	TRBJ2-1	-	TRBV11-1	11	TGTGCCAGCAGCTTTGGTGGTGAGCAGTTCTTC	CASSFGGEQFF
many	TRBJ1-1	-	TRBV20-1	11	TGCAGAGCCAGGCGTGACACTGAAGCTTTCTTT	CRARRDTEAFF
many	TRBJ2-2	-	TRBV5-6	16	TGTGCCAGCAGCTCGGATCAGTTCTTGAACACCGGGGAGCTGTTTTTT	CASSSDQFLNTGELFF
many	TRBJ2-4	-	TRBV12-3/TRBV12-4	14	TGTGCCAGCAGCGTCGCCGGTACCAAAAACATTCAGTACTTC	CASSVAGTKNIQYF
many	TRBJ1-5	-	TRBV4-1	13	TGCGCCAGCAGCCAAGTTGTCAATCAGCCCCAGCATTTT	CASSQVVNQPQHF
many	TRBJ2-7	TRBD2	TRBV12-3/TRBV12-4	14	TGTGCCAGCAGTTTCGGACTAGCGGGGTATCGGCAGTACTTC	CASSFGLAGYRQYF
many	TRBJ1-1	TRBD1	TRBV5-1	12	TGCGCCAGCAGCCAAACAGGGGAACAAGCTTTCTTT	CASSQTGEQAFF
many	TRBJ1-2	TRBD1	TRBV12-3/TRBV12-4	13	TGTGCCAGCAGCTCTACACAGGGGAACGGCTACACCTTC	CASSSTQGNGYTF
many	TRBJ1-2	-	TRBV25-1	15	TGTGCCAGCACCCCTGGGGGGGAGGATCGTGGGGGCTACACCTTC	CASTPGGEDRGGYTF
many	TRBJ2-2	-	TRBV5-1	14	TGCGCCAGCTGGCCAGCGGTGAACACCGGGGAGCTGTTTTTT	CASWPAVNTGELFF
many	TRBJ2-1	-	TRBV3-1	14	TGTGCCAGCAGCCAAGGGCGAGGAGACAATGAGCAGTTCTTC	CASSQGRGDNEQFF
many	TRBJ1-5	-	TRBV6-2/TRBV6-3	13	TGTGCCAGCAGTTACAGAGTGAACCAGCCCCAGCATTTT	CASSYRVNQPQHF
-	TRBJ1-1	TRBD1	TRBV5-1	14	TGCGCCAGCAGCCCTCAGGGGGCGTCGGCTGAAGCTTTCTTT	CASSPQGASAEAFF
many	TRBJ1-1	-	TRBV21-1	15	TGTGCCAGCCCGGTCAACCGCCGGGGGAACACTGAAGCTTTCTTT	CASPVNRRGNTEAFF
many	TRBJ2-2	-	TRBV6-6	11	TGTGCCAGCATTGGGGCCGGGGAGCTGTTTTTT	CASIGAGELFF
many	TRBJ2-6	-	TRBV7-2	16	TGTGCCAGCAGCCCGGACAGAACATCTGGGGCCAACGTCCTGACTTTC	CASSPDRTSGANVLTF
many	TRBJ1-5	-	TRBV7-8	17	TGTGCCAGCAGCTTAACCCCAGGGAGGGGTGGCAATCAGCCCCAGCATTTT	CASSLTPGRGGNQPQHF
many	TRBJ2-7	-	TRBV12-3/TRBV12-4	14	TGTGCCAGCAGTCAAGAAGGACAGCTCTACGAGCAGTACTTC	CASSQEGQLYEQYF
-	TRBJ1-2	-	TRBV21-1	12	TGTGCCAGCAGCAGCGACCGCTATGGCTACACCTTC	CASSSDRYGYTF
many	TRBJ2-7	TRBD2	TRBV2	15	TGTGCCAGCAGGCTCGGCGCGGGGGGCAGGTACGAGCAGTACTTC	CASRLGAGGRYEQYF
few	TRBJ1-6	TRBD1	TRBV10-1	16	TGCGCCAGCAGCCCCGGGACAGGGGGTTCTAGGTCACCCCTCCACTTT	CASSPGTGGSRSPLHF
many	TRBJ2-5	-	TRBV5-1	17	TGCGCCAGCAGCTTGGGGGCCCCGGGGGGCCCACAAGAGACCCAGTACTTC	CASSLGAPGGPQETQYF
many	TRBJ1-1	-	TRBV4-1	14	TGCGCCAGCAGCCATGGTAAGGGAAACACTGAAGCTTTCTTT	CASSHGKGNTEAFF
many	TRBJ2-1	-	TRBV6-6	10	TGTGCCAGCGGGAACAATGAGCAGTTCTTC	CASGNNEQFF
-	TRBJ1-1	-	TRBV5-1	15	TGCGCCAGCAGTTCAAGCTCAGGTGGCGGCACTGAAGCTTTCTTT	CASSSSSGGGTEAFF
-	TRBJ1-4	-	TRBV25-1	12	TGTGCCAGCAGGGAGGGGATTGAAAAACTGTTTTTT	CASREGIEKLFF
many	TRBJ2-5	-	TRBV6-6	15	TGTGCCAGCAGTTACCCCGGACCAGGGCAAGAGACCCAGTACTTC	CASSYPGPGQETQYF
many	TRBJ1-5	-	TRBV12-5	12	TGTGCTAGTGGTTCGAGTAATCAGCCCCAGCATTTT	CASGSSNQPQHF
medium-sized	TRBJ1-6	-	TRBV5-1	15	TGCGCCAGCAGCTTGGGGGCAGCCTATAATTCACCCCTCCACTTT	CASSLGAAYNSPLHF
many	TRBJ1-6	-	TRBV10-3	15	TGTGCCATCAATTTGAGACGGACCTATAATTCACCCCTCCACTTT	CAINLRRTYNSPLHF
many	TRBJ2-5	TRBD1	TRBV20-1	13	TGCAGTGCCAGGGACAGGGGCCGAAAGACCCAGTACTTC	CSARDRGRKTQYF
many	TRBJ2-1	-	TRBV7-3	16	TGTGCCAGCAGCCCACGCCGGGGCGCCCTGGGGGATGAGCAGTTCTTC	CASSPRRGALGDEQFF
many	TRBJ2-3	-	TRBV20-1	14	TGCAGTGCTAGTGACCGAAGCCGCACAGATACGCAGTATTTT	CSASDRSRTDTQYF
many	TRBJ2-1	-	TRBV11-2	13	TGTGCCAGCAGCGGAAGGGGGGGCGATGAGCAGTTCTTC	CASSGRGGDEQFF
many	TRBJ2-1	-	TRBV27	15	TGTGCCAGCAGTTCATACCCGGGACACAAGAATGAGCAGTTCTTC	CASSSYPGHKNEQFF
many	TRBJ1-4	-	TRBV12-3/TRBV12-4	14	TGTGCCAGCAGTTTAGGGGGCCACCTAGAAAAACTGTTTTTT	CASSLGGHLEKLFF
many	TRBJ2-1	TRBD2	TRBV4-1	16	TGCGCCAGCACCCAAAGGACTAGCGGGGCTGGAAATGAGCAGTTCTTC	CASTQRTSGAGNEQFF
many	TRBJ2-5	-	TRBV6-5	15	TGTGCCAGCAGTCAATACAGCGGAGTCCAAGAGACCCAGTACTTC	CASSQYSGVQETQYF
few	TRBJ2-1	-	TRBV10-3	12	TGTGCCATCAGTGAGGGGGAGTTGGTGCAGTTCTTC	CAISEGELVQFF
many	TRBJ2-7	TRBD1	TRBV5-1	16	TGCGCCAGCAGCCGTCCAGGCGGGACAGGGTACTACGAGCAGTACTTC	CASSRPGGTGYYEQYF